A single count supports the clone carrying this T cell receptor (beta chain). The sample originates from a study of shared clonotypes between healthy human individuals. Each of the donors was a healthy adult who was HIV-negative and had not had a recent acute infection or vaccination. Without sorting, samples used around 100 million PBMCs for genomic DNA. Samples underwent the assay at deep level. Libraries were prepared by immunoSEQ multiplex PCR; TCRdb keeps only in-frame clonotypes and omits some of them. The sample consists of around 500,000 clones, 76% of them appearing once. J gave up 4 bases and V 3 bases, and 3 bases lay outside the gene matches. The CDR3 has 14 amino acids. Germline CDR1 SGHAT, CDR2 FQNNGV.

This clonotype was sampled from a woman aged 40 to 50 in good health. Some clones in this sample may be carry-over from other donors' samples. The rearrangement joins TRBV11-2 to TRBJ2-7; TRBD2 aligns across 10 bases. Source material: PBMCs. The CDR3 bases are TGTGCCAGCAGCTTTGGACTAGCGGAATACGAGCAGTACTTC. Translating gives CASSFGLAEYEQYF.